These T cell receptor beta chains were read from a single sample in a study of Tregs in tolerant kidney transplant recipients. Sequencing was performed with immunoSEQ multiplex PCR; in TCRdb, only in-frame clones are kept and a portion is missing. The table includes about 120,000 clones, around 94% detected once. Material: CD4+ T cells from blood. These receptors all come from a human donor in good health. The CDR3 runs from the conserved cysteine through the conserved F or W. The D gene is left open where the match is weak. Only some rows state a clone size, as once, few, many or a class for expanded clones.

TGCGCCAGCAGCCAGATCCTTACTAATGAAAAACTGTTTTTT	CASSQILTNEKLFF	.	TRBJ1-4	TRBV4-1	.
TGCGCCAGCAGCTTGGCCACAGGCAGCACCCTTGGAAACACCATATATTTT	CASSLATGSTLGNTIYF	.	TRBJ1-3	TRBV5-1	.
TGTGCCAGCAGTTCCAATGAAGCTGGGGAGCTGTTTTTT	CASSSNEAGELFF	.	TRBJ2-2	TRBV6-5	.
TGTGCCAGCAGCTTAAACCACCCCCAGCCGTTCTTC	CASSLNHPQPFF	.	TRBJ2-1	TRBV5-8	.
TGTGCCAGTAGTGGGTTTGGACTAGCGGGGAAAGGGATATACAATGAGCAGTTCTTC	CASSGFGLAGKGIYNEQFF	TRBD2	TRBJ2-1	TRBV19	.
TGTGCCAGCAGCTTAGGCCCAGATACGCAGTATTTT	CASSLGPDTQYF	.	TRBJ2-3	TRBV7-9	.
TGTGCCAGCAGCCAAGATATCGCCGTGGATACGCAGTATTTT	CASSQDIAVDTQYF	.	TRBJ2-3	TRBV4-2	.
TGTGCCACCAGCAGAGGTGGGACCATCCGGCCAAACACTGAAGCTTTCTTT	CATSRGGTIRPNTEAFF	.	TRBJ1-1	TRBV15	.
TGTGCCAGCAGCTTAGGGGGTGGCTACACCTTC	CASSLGGGYTF	.	TRBJ1-2	TRBV7-8	.
TGTGCCAGCAGTCTTCAAAAATACACTGAAGCTTTCTTT	CASSLQKYTEAFF	.	TRBJ1-1	TRBV6-6	.
TGTGCCAGCAGTTTATATCCCCCGGGGGCGTACTTTGAAGCTTTCTTT	CASSLYPPGAYFEAFF	.	TRBJ1-1	TRBV27	.
TGTGCCAGCTCTCAAGGGAATGGCTACACCTTC	CASSQGNGYTF	.	TRBJ1-2	TRBV18	.
TGTGCCAGCAGACCCCAAGGAGGTGAAAAACTGTTTTTT	CASRPQGGEKLFF	.	TRBJ1-4	TRBV7-7	.
TGTGCCAGCTCACCGATAGGGGCAGGGGTAAAAGACGAGCAGTACTTC	CASSPIGAGVKDEQYF	.	TRBJ2-7	TRBV18	once
TGTGCCAGCTCACCAAGTACTTGGGCTGAAGCTTTCTTT	CASSPSTWAEAFF	.	TRBJ1-1	TRBV18	.
TGTGCCAGCACCCGAGGGGTGGGGGCGGGTCAGCCCCAGCATTTT	CASTRGVGAGQPQHF	.	TRBJ1-5	TRBV2	.
TGCGCCAGCAGTCCTACCCGGACAGCCAGCTATGGCTACACCTTC	CASSPTRTASYGYTF	.	TRBJ1-2	TRBV10-2	.
TGTGCCAGTATAGATCCAGGGGGGCCCTTCTCTGGAAACACCATATATTTT	CASIDPGGPFSGNTIYF	TRBD1	TRBJ1-3	TRBV27	.
TGTGCCAGCAGTTACAGGGACAGGGTATATGGCTACACCTTC	CASSYRDRVYGYTF	TRBD1	TRBJ1-2	TRBV6-6	.
TGTGCCAGCAGTTTAAGGACTAGAGTCGATGAGTATGAGCAGTTCTTC	CASSLRTRVDEYEQFF	TRBD2	TRBJ2-1	TRBV9	.
TGTGCCAGCAGCTTGGAAGGGGGTCCATATGGCTACACCTTC	CASSLEGGPYGYTF	.	TRBJ1-2	TRBV5-6	.
TGCAGCGTGGACCAGGGAGGGACAGATACGCAGTATTTT	CSVDQGGTDTQYF	TRBD2	TRBJ2-3	TRBV29-1	once
TGTGCCAGCAGCAACGCGTGGGGACAGGGGGCGGGCTATGGCTACACCTTC	CASSNAWGQGAGYGYTF	TRBD1	TRBJ1-2	TRBV9	.
TGTGCCAGCAGCGTAGGGGCAGGCGGGGGGGCCCGGGAGACCCAGTACTTC	CASSVGAGGGARETQYF	TRBD2	TRBJ2-5	TRBV9	.
TGCGCCAGCTCCGAAGGACAGGCCTACGAGCAGTACTTC	CASSEGQAYEQYF	TRBD1	TRBJ2-7	TRBV5-1	once
TGTGCCAGCTCAACAACCGGGACTAGCGGGGCAGCAGATACGCAGTATTTT	CASSTTGTSGAADTQYF	TRBD2	TRBJ2-3	TRBV18	.
TGTGCCAGCAGCCCACGGAGGGAAGGGGTCGCGTTGGAAAAACTGTTTTTT	CASSPRREGVALEKLFF	.	TRBJ1-4	TRBV11-3	.
TGCAGCGTTGATAGAGGAGGCGAGCAGTACTTC	CSVDRGGEQYF	.	TRBJ2-7	TRBV29-1	.
TGTGCCAGCAGCCTCAAGCAGTATACTCCTGAAGCTTTCTTT	CASSLKQYTPEAFF	.	TRBJ1-1	TRBV7-8	.
TGTGCCACCAGCAGAGATTGGAGGGGCAGGGGCACTGAAGCTTTCTTT	CATSRDWRGRGTEAFF	.	TRBJ1-1	TRBV15	.
TGTGCCAGCAGTGAACTCTCGACATACAATGAGCAGTTCTTC	CASSELSTYNEQFF	.	TRBJ2-1	TRBV6-1	.
TGTGCCAGCGGTTCGTGGCATGGTGGAGAGACCCAGTACTTC	CASGSWHGGETQYF	.	TRBJ2-5	TRBV6-1	.
TGTGCCAGCAGGCGGGAGTTGCCCTCACCCCTCCACTTT	CASRRELPSPLHF	.	TRBJ1-6	TRBV2	.
TGTGCCATCAGGACTAGCGGCACAGATACGCAGTATTTT	CAIRTSGTDTQYF	TRBD2	TRBJ2-3	TRBV10-3	.
TGTGCCAGCTCATCGGGGACAGGGGGCGAGCAGTACTTC	CASSSGTGGEQYF	TRBD1	TRBJ2-7	TRBV18	.
TGTGCCAGCAGTTACTCGCGGAGTAGCAATCAGCCCCAGCATTTT	CASSYSRSSNQPQHF	.	TRBJ1-5	TRBV6-5	.
TGCGCCAGCAGCTTGACTCCTAGCGGGGGCCGCACAGATACGCAGTATTTT	CASSLTPSGGRTDTQYF	TRBD2	TRBJ2-3	TRBV5-1	.
TGTGCCAGTAAGGACAGGGCGAGGACTGAAGCTTTCTTT	CASKDRARTEAFF	TRBD1	TRBJ1-1	TRBV19	few
TGTGCCACCAGCAGAGATTGGGGCCTACTAGCCAAAAACATTCAGTACTTC	CATSRDWGLLAKNIQYF	.	TRBJ2-4	TRBV15	.
TGTGCCAGCTCGCCCTCCTCGGGGCGGTCCTCCTACGAGCAGTACTTC	CASSPSSGRSSYEQYF	.	TRBJ2-7	TRBV18	.
TGTGCCAGCAGCACCCAAATGCTAGCGGGAGGGGTAGAGACCCAGTACTTC	CASSTQMLAGGVETQYF	TRBD2	TRBJ2-5	TRBV11-2	.
TGCGCCAGCAGCTTTTCCCCTGATCAGCCCCAGCATTTT	CASSFSPDQPQHF	.	TRBJ1-5	TRBV5-1	.
TGTGCCAGCAGTGCCGCACCGGGACAGGGCAGGTCACCCCTCCACTTT	CASSAAPGQGRSPLHF	TRBD1	TRBJ1-6	TRBV27	.
TGTGCCAGCGGAGGGGTCGACACCGGGGAGCTGTTTTTT	CASGGVDTGELFF	.	TRBJ2-2	TRBV9	once
TGTGCCAGCAGCCAGGAGGGTAGGGGAAACATTCAGTACTTC	CASSQEGRGNIQYF	.	TRBJ2-4	TRBV7-9	.
TGTGCCAGCACGAAAGTAGGGCCTTCTGAATATAGGATGGGTTACAATGAGCAGTTCTTC	CASTKVGPSEYRMGYNEQFF	.	TRBJ2-1	TRBV14	.
TGTGCCAGCAGTGAAGAGGGGGCGCAGGGCTATGGCTACACCTTC	CASSEEGAQGYGYTF	TRBD1	TRBJ1-2	TRBV6-1	.
TGTGCCAGCAGCTTAGGGCCGCTCCGGGAGACCCAGTACTTC	CASSLGPLRETQYF	.	TRBJ2-5	TRBV7-8	.
TGTGCCAGCAAGATCACTGCAACTAATGAAAAACTGTTTTTT	CASKITATNEKLFF	.	TRBJ1-4	TRBV6-1	.
TGTGCCAGTAGTGCCCCAGGGAGGAGCGAGCAGTACTTC	CASSAPGRSEQYF	.	TRBJ2-7	TRBV19	.
TGTGCCAGCAGCTTAGGGATGGGCAGAGGACAGGGATCCTACAATGAGCAGTTCTTC	CASSLGMGRGQGSYNEQFF	TRBD1	TRBJ2-1	TRBV11-2	.
TGTGCCAGCAGCTTGCGGCAGGCCACCTATAATTCACCCCTCCACTTT	CASSLRQATYNSPLHF	.	TRBJ1-6	TRBV5-6	.
TGTGCCAGCAGGGGGGGGATCTATGGCTACACCTTC	CASRGGIYGYTF	.	TRBJ1-2	TRBV6-5	.
TGTGCCAGCGGAAGAGTGGACACGCAGTATTTT	CASGRVDTQYF	.	TRBJ2-3	TRBV6-5	.